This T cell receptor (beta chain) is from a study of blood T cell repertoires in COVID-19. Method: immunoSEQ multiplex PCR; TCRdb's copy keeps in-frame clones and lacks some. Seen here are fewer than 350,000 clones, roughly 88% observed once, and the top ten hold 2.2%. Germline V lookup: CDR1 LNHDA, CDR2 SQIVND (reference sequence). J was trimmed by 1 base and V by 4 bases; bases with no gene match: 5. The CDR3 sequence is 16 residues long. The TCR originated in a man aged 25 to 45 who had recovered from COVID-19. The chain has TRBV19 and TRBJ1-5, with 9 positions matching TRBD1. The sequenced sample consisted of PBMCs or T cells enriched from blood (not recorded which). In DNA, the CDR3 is TGTGCCAGTAGTAAACGGACAGGGGCAAGCAATCAGCCCCAGCATTTT. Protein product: CASSKRTGASNQPQHF.